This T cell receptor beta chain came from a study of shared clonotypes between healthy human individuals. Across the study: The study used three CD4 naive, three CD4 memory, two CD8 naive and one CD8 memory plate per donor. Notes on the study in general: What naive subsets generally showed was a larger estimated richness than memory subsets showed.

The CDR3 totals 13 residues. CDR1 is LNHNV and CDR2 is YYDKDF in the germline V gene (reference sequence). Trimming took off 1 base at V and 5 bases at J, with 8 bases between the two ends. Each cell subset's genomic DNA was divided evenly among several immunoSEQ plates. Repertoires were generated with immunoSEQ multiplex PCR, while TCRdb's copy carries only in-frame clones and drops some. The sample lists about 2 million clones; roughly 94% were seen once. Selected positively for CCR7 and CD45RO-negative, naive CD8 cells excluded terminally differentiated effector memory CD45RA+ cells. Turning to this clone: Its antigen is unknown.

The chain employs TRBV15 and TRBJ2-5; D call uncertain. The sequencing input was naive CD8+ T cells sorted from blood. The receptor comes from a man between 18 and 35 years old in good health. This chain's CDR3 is CATSRGGTETQYF. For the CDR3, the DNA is TGTGCCACCAGCAGAGGAGGCACTGAGACCCAGTACTTC. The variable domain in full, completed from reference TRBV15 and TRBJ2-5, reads DAMVIQNPRYQVTQFGKPVTLSCSQTLNHNVMYWYQQKSSQAPKLLFHYYDKDFNNEADTPDNFQSRRPNTSFCFLDIRSPGLGDTAMYLCATSRGGTETQYFGPGTRLLVL.